The rows below give T cell receptor beta chains drawn from one sample of a study of shared clonotypes between healthy human individuals. Produced via immunoSEQ multiplex PCR; TCRdb's table is partial and in-frame only. The sample lists about 2 million clones; 90% to 95% were seen once. The sequenced sample was naive CD4+ T cells sorted from blood. These receptors were taken from a man aged 18 to 30 in good health. The CDR3 runs from the conserved cysteine through the conserved F or W. Fields, in order: V gene, clone size, D gene, J gene, CDR3 protein, CDR3 DNA. A D gene is named only where the DNA matches it firmly. Clone size is not always given. Where it is, it says once, few, many or a class for expanded clones.

v_call: TRBV5-1; clone_size: -; d_call: TRBD1; j_call: TRBJ2-7; cdr3_aa: CASSLGQGGYEQYF; cdr3_nt: TGCGCCAGCAGCTTAGGACAGGGTGGCTACGAGCAGTACTTC
v_call: TRBV9; clone_size: -; d_call: -; j_call: TRBJ1-6; cdr3_aa: CASSPTAIEGGLGNSPLHF; cdr3_nt: TGTGCCAGCAGTCCTACAGCGATAGAGGGAGGTCTGGGGAATTCACCCCTCCACTTT
v_call: TRBV4-1; clone_size: once; d_call: TRBD1; j_call: TRBJ2-3; cdr3_aa: CASSRDSRISDTQYF; cdr3_nt: TGCGCCAGCAGCCGGGACAGTCGAATTTCAGATACGCAGTATTTT
v_call: TRBV10-3; clone_size: -; d_call: -; j_call: TRBJ2-1; cdr3_aa: CAISGTKNNEQFF; cdr3_nt: TGTGCCATCAGTGGAACTAAGAACAATGAGCAGTTCTTC
v_call: TRBV5-6; clone_size: -; d_call: -; j_call: TRBJ1-3; cdr3_aa: CASSSLMLGVGNTIYF; cdr3_nt: TGTGCCAGCAGCTCTTTAATGCTTGGTGTAGGAAACACCATATATTTT
v_call: TRBV19; clone_size: -; d_call: -; j_call: TRBJ1-6; cdr3_aa: CASSILEGSPLHF; cdr3_nt: TGTGCCAGTAGTATCCTGGAGGGTTCTCCCCTCCACTTT
v_call: TRBV28; clone_size: -; d_call: -; j_call: TRBJ1-3; cdr3_aa: CASSLLSSSGNTIYF; cdr3_nt: TGTGCCAGCAGCTTGCTGTCCTCTTCTGGAAACACCATATATTTT
v_call: TRBV10-2; clone_size: -; d_call: -; j_call: TRBJ2-7; cdr3_aa: CASSYLGEQYF; cdr3_nt: TGCGCCAGCAGCTATCTAGGCGAGCAGTACTTC
v_call: TRBV7-2; clone_size: -; d_call: -; j_call: TRBJ2-5; cdr3_aa: CASSPYGGQETQYF; cdr3_nt: TGTGCCAGCAGCCCCTACGGGGGACAAGAGACCCAGTACTTC
v_call: TRBV10-3; clone_size: once; d_call: TRBD2; j_call: TRBJ2-7; cdr3_aa: CAISVLAGANYEQYF; cdr3_nt: TGTGCCATCAGTGTGTTAGCGGGGGCAAACTACGAGCAGTACTTC
v_call: TRBV7-2; clone_size: -; d_call: -; j_call: TRBJ2-2; cdr3_aa: CASSPKNTGELFF; cdr3_nt: TGTGCCAGCAGCCCTAAGAACACCGGGGAGCTGTTTTTT
v_call: TRBV9; clone_size: -; d_call: TRBD1; j_call: TRBJ1-5; cdr3_aa: CASSVAGLTGQPQHF; cdr3_nt: TGTGCCAGCAGCGTAGCGGGTTTGACAGGGCAGCCCCAGCATTTT
v_call: TRBV2; clone_size: -; d_call: -; j_call: TRBJ2-4; cdr3_aa: CASSETKNIQYF; cdr3_nt: TGTGCCAGCAGTGAGACCAAAAACATTCAGTACTTC
v_call: TRBV10-3; clone_size: once; d_call: -; j_call: TRBJ1-4; cdr3_aa: CAISESTASEKLFF; cdr3_nt: TGTGCCATCAGTGAGTCTACGGCCAGTGAAAAACTGTTTTTT